This T cell receptor beta chain was profiled in a study of blood T cells in healthy people across ages. General observations from the study: Naive T cell percentage and TCR beta diversity correlated strongly. Diversity was higher, and naive CD4+ cells more numerous, in long-lived donors than in aged donors.

Germline assignment: CDR1 DFQATT and CDR2 SNEGSKA (reference sequence). V was pared by 5 bases and J by 5 bases, with 13 bases between. The CDR3 runs to 12 residues. Regarding this clonotype: Its specificity is unknown.

It was with a sample-barcoded 5' primer and a J-beta primer mix that a second PCR of about 6 to 12 cycles was run. A single record per CDR3 protein comes from TCRdb applying MiXCR to the 5' RACE reads. Found here are roughly 720,000 distinct CDR3 sequences, approximately 53% of them singletons; the top ten hold roughly 37%. Every donor gave roughly 9.6 milliliters of peripheral blood. Each sample had at least 6 million PBMCs isolated. This receptor was obtained from a man of 80 years or more in good health. The chain carries TRBV20-1 and TRBJ2-7; D ambiguous. The specimen was blood. CDR3 protein: CSAGERVHEQYF. In nucleotides, the CDR3 is TGCAGTGCTGGGGAAAGGGTCCACGAGCAGTACTTC.